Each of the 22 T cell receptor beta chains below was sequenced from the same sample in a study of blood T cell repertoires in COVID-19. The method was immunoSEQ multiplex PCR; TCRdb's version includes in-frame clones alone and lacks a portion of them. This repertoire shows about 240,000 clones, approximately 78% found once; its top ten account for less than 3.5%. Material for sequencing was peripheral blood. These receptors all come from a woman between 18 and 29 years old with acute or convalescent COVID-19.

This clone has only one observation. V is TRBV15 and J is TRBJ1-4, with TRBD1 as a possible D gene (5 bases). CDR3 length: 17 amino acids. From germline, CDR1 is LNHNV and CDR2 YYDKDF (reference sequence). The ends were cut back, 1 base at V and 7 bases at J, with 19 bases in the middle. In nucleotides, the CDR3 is TGTGCCACCAGCAGAGTCGGGACTACAAAGGGTTCTGAAAAACTGTTTTTT. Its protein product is CATSRVGTTKGSEKLFF.

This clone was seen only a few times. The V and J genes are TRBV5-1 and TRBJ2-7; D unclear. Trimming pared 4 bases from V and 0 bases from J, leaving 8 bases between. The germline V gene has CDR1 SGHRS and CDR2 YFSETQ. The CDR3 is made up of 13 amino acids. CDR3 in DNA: TGCGCCAGCAGCACACAGAGCTCCTACGAGCAGTACTTC. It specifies CASSTQSSYEQYF.

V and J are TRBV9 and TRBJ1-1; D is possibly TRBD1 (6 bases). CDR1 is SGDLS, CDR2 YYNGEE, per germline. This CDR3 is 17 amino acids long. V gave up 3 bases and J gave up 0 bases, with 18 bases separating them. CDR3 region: CASSDNPTGLLNTEAFF. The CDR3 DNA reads TGTGCCAGCAGCGATAACCCAACAGGGTTACTGAACACTGAAGCTTTCTTT.

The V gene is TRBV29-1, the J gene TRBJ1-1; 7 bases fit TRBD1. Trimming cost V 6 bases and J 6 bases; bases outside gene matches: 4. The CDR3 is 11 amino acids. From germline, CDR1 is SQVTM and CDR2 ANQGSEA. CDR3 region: CSVATGAEAFF. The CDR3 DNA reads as TGCAGCGTCGCTACAGGGGCTGAAGCTTTCTTT.

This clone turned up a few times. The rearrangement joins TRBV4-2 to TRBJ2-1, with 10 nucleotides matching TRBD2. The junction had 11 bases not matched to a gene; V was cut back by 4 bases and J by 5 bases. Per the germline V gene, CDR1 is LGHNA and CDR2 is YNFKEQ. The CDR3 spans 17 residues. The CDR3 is CASSRALGTSANNEQFF. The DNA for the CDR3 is TGTGCCAGCAGCCGAGCCCTGGGGACTAGCGCTAACAATGAGCAGTTCTTC.

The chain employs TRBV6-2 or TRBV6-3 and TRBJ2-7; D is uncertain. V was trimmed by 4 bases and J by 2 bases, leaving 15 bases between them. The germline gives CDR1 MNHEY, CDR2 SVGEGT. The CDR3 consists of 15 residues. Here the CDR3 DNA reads TGTGCCAGCAGTTCCAATATTAAACCAGCCTACGAGCAGTACTTC. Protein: CASSSNIKPAYEQYF.

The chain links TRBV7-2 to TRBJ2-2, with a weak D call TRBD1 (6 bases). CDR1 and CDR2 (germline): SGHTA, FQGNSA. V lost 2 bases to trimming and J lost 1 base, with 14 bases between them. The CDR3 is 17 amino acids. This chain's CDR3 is CASSLPTDSLNTGELFF. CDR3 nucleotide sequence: TGTGCCAGCAGCTTACCAACGGACAGTCTGAACACCGGGGAGCTGTTTTTT.

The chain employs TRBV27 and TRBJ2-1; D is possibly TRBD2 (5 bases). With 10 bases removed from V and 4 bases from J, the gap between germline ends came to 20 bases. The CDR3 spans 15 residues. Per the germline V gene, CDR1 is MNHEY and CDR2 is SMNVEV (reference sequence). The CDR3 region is CATVLIQSGYNEQFF. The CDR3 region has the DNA TGTGCCACCGTCCTCATTCAATCGGGATACAATGAGCAGTTCTTC.

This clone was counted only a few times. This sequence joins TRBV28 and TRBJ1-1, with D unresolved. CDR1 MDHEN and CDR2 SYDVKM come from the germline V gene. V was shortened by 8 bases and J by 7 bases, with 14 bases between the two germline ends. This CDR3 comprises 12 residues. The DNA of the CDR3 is TGTGCCAGCTCCCAACTGCCTCTTGAAGCTTTCTTT. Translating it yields CASSQLPLEAFF.

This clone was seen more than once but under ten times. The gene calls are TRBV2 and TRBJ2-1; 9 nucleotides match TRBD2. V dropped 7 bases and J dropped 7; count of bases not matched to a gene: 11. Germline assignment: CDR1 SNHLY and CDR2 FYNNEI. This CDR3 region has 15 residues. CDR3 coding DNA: TGTGCCAGCAAAGCATTAGCGGGAGCTGTGAATGAGCAGTTCTTC. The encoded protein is CASKALAGAVNEQFF.

For the CDR3, the DNA is TGCGCCAGCAGCCACTCGACTAGTACGGCCGGGGAGCTGTTTTTT. As protein: CASSHSTSTAGELFF. The chain couples TRBV4-3 to TRBJ2-2, with D possibly being TRBD2 (6 bases). Between the trimmed V and J ends, which lost 3 bases and 6 bases, there was a span of 14 bases. The CDR3 loop spans 15 amino acids. In germline, CDR1 is LGHNA, CDR2 YSLEER.

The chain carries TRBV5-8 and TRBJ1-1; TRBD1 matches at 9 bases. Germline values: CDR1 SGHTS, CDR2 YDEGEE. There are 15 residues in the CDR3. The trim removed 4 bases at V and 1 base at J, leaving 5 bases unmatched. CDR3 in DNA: TGTGCCAGCAGCCGGGACAGGGCCCCGAACACTGAAGCTTTCTTT. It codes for CASSRDRAPNTEAFF. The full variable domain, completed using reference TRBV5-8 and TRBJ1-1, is EAGVTQSPTHLIKTRGQQATLRCSPISGHTSVYWYQQALGLGLQFLLWYDEGEERNRGNFPPRFSGRQFPNYSSELNVNALELEDSALYLCASSRDRAPNTEAFFGQGTRLTVV.

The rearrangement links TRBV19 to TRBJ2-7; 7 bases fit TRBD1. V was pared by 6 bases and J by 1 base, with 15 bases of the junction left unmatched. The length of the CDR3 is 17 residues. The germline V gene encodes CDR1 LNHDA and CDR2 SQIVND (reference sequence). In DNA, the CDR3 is TGTGCCAGTAGCATCTCTCACCGGACAGGACCTTCCTACGAGCAGTACTTC. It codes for CASSISHRTGPSYEQYF. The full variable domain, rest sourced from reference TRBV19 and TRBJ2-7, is DGGITQSPKYLFRKEGQNVTLSCEQNLNHDAMYWYRQDPGQGLRLIYYSQIVNDFQKGDIAEGYSVSREKKESFPLTVTSAQKNPTAFYLCASSISHRTGPSYEQYFGPGTRLTVT.

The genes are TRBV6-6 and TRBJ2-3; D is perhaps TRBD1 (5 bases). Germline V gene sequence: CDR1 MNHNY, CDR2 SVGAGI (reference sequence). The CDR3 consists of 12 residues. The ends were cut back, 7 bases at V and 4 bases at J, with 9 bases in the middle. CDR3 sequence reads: CASNQGSDTQYF. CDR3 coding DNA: TGTGCCAGCAATCAGGGTTCAGATACGCAGTATTTT.

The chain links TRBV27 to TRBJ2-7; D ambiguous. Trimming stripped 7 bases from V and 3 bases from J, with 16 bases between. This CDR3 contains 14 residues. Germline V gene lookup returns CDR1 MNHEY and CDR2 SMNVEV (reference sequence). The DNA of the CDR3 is TGTGCCAGCATGGGCCTCGGAAGAAACTACGAGCAGTACTTC. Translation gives CASMGLGRNYEQYF.

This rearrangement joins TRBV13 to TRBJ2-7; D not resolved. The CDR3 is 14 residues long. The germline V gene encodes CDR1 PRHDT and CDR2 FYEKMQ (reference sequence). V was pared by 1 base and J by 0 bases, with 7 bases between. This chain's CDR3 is CASSLAESSYEQYF. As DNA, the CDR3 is TGTGCCAGCAGCTTAGCTGAGAGCTCCTACGAGCAGTACTTC.

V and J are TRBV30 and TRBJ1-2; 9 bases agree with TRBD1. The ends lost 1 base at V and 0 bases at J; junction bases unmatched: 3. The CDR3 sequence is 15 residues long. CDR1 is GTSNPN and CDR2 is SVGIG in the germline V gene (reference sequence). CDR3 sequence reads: CAWSDRGPSNYGYTF. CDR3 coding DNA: TGTGCCTGGAGTGACAGGGGGCCCTCTAACTATGGCTACACCTTC. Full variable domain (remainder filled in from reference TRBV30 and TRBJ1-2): SQTIHQWPATLVQPVGSPLSLECTVEGTSNPNLYWYRQAAGRGLQLLFYSVGIGQISSEVPQNLSASRPQDRQFILSSKKLLLSDSGFYLCAWSDRGPSNYGYTFGSGTRLTVV.

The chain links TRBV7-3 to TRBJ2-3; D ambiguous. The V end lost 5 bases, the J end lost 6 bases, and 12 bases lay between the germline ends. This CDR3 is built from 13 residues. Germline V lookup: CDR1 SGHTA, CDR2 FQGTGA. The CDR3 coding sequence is TGTGCCAGCAGCGCGGAACCCTTGGATACGCAGTATTTT. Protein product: CASSAEPLDTQYF.

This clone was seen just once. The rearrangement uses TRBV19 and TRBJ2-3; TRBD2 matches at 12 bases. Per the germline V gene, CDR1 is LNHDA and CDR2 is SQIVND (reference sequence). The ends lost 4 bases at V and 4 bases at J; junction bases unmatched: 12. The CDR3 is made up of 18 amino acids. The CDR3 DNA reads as TGTGCCAGTAGTAACTCCCGGCGTCTAGCGGGAGGGTCAGATACGCAGTATTTT. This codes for CASSNSRRLAGGSDTQYF.

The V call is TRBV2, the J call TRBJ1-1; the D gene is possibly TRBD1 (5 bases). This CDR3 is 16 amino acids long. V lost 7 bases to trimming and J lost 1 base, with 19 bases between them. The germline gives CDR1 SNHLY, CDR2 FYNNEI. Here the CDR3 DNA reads TGTGCCAGCACCCCAGTGGGGGGTACGAGGAACACTGAAGCTTTCTTT. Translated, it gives CASTPVGGTRNTEAFF.

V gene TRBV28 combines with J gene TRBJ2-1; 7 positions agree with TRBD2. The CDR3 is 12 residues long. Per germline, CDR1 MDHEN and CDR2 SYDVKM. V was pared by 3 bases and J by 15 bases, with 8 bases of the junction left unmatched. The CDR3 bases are TGTGCCAGCAGTTTTAATGGCCTAGCGGTGTTCTTC. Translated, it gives CASSFNGLAVFF.

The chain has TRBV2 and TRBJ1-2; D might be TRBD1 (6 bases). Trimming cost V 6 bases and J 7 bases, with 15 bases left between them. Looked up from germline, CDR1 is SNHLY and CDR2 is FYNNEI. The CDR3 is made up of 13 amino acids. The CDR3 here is CASSPNRDGGYTF. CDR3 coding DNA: TGTGCCAGCAGCCCAAACAGGGACGGTGGCTACACCTTC.